These T cell receptor beta chains were read from a single sample in a study of patients and donors after allogeneic stem cell transplantation. TCRdb processed the RT-PCR reads anew with MiXCR; each CDR3 protein has one entry. The sample holds 900,000 to 1,000,000 distinct CDR3 sequences, approximately 18% seen once. The sequenced sample was blood, either unsorted or a sorted T cell fraction (not recorded which). Receptors originate from a human donor who was either an allogeneic HSCT recipient or a stem cell or donor lymphocyte infusion donor (not recorded which). It is not recorded whose cells these are; they may come from a transplant donor. CDR3s include the opening cysteine and the closing phenylalanine or tryptophan. Fields, in order: clone size, V gene, D gene, J gene, CDR3 protein, CDR3 DNA. The D gene is left open where the match is weak. Size is omitted from some rows. Given values are once, few, many or a class for expanded clones.

size: few; V: TRBV20-1; D: TRBD2; J: TRBJ2-3; CDR3: CSARELALSPDTQYF; DNA: TGCAGTGCTAGAGAACTAGCGCTTTCCCCAGATACGCAGTATTTT
size: NA; V: TRBV20-1; D: NA; J: TRBJ2-3; CDR3: CSAHEGGRVDTQYF; DNA: TGCAGTGCCCACGAGGGGGGGCGTGTAGATACGCAGTATTTT
size: NA; V: TRBV24-1; D: NA; J: TRBJ2-5; CDR3: CATSAKWSAPGETQYF; DNA: TGTGCCACCAGTGCAAAATGGAGCGCACCTGGGGAGACCCAGTACTTC
size: NA; V: TRBV5-1; D: TRBD2; J: TRBJ2-5; CDR3: CASSLQAGGVTETQYF; DNA: TGCGCCAGCAGCCTACAGGCGGGAGGTGTGACGGAGACCCAGTACTTC
size: few; V: TRBV12-3/TRBV12-4; D: NA; J: TRBJ1-1; CDR3: CASSMMGGTEAFF; DNA: TGTGCCAGCAGTATGATGGGGGGCACTGAAGCTTTCTTT
size: NA; V: TRBV6-5; D: TRBD1; J: TRBJ2-1; CDR3: CASSYEDRPANEQFF; DNA: TGTGCCAGCAGTTACGAGGACAGGCCCGCCAATGAGCAGTTCTTC
size: NA; V: TRBV7-2; D: TRBD2; J: TRBJ2-5; CDR3: CASSSGTMKPETQYF; DNA: TGTGCCAGCAGCTCGGGGACTATGAAGCCAGAGACCCAGTACTTC
size: NA; V: TRBV3-1; D: NA; J: TRBJ2-1; CDR3: CASSGGADSRYNEQSF; DNA: TGTGCCAGCAGCGGGGGAGCCGATTCCCGATACAATGAGCAGTCCTTC
size: few; V: TRBV27; D: NA; J: TRBJ2-3; CDR3: CASSFSFGTDTQYF; DNA: TGTGCCAGCAGTTTCTCCTTCGGGACAGATACGCAGTATTTT
size: NA; V: TRBV12-5; D: TRBD1; J: TRBJ2-5; CDR3: CASGSDRDYGETQYF; DNA: TGTGCTAGTGGTTCGGACAGGGATTACGGAGAGACCCAGTACTTC
size: NA; V: TRBV5-4; D: NA; J: TRBJ2-3; CDR3: CASSVPGGPIDTQYF; DNA: TGTGCCAGCAGCGTACCCGGGGGGCCGATAGATACGCAGTATTTT
size: few; V: TRBV7-2; D: NA; J: TRBJ1-1; CDR3: CASSLNQNTEAFF; DNA: TGTGCCAGCAGCTTGAACCAGAACACTGAAGCTTTCTTT
size: NA; V: TRBV7-2; D: NA; J: TRBJ1-1; CDR3: CASSLVGGQITEAFF; DNA: TGTGCCAGCAGCTTAGTGGGGGGGCAGATCACTGAAGCTTTCTTT
size: NA; V: TRBV14; D: TRBD1; J: TRBJ2-7; CDR3: CASSLILGQAYEQYF; DNA: TGTGCCAGCAGCCTAATATTGGGACAGGCCTACGAGCAGTACTTC
size: NA; V: TRBV7-2; D: NA; J: TRBJ2-3; CDR3: CASSFGASLVTDTQYF; DNA: TGTGCCAGCAGCTTCGGAGCGAGTCTGGTCACAGATACGCAGTATTTT
size: NA; V: TRBV5-6; D: TRBD2; J: TRBJ2-4; CDR3: CASSRWGLRAGLSKNIQYF; DNA: TGTGCCAGCAGCCGATGGGGGTTGCGGGCGGGACTATCCAAAAACATTCAGTACTTC
size: NA; V: TRBV6-2/TRBV6-3; D: TRBD1; J: TRBJ2-2; CDR3: CASSQGQTTGELFF; DNA: TGTGCCAGCAGTCAGGGACAGACCACCGGGGAGCTGTTTTTT
size: NA; V: TRBV19; D: NA; J: TRBJ2-7; CDR3: CASSMGRTRDEQYF; DNA: TGTGCCAGTAGTATGGGGCGGACCCGAGACGAGCAGTACTTC